What follows are 27 T cell receptor beta chains derived from one specimen sequenced in a study of regulatory T cells in long-lasting Graves disease. According to the study, TCR beta libraries were built with iRepertoire HTBI primers and CDR3-region Arm-PCR. Each CDR3 protein is one row after TCRdb ran MiXCR on the multiplex PCR reads. The sample yields 550,000 to 600,000 distinct CDR3 sequences, around 15% seen once. Stated time point: newly diagnosed GD, antithyroid drugs for less than 3 months. RNA isolated from PBMCs was used to make the TCR library. The same sample was also studied in work on T cells in Graves' hyperthyroidism and ophthalmopathy.

The source material was peripheral blood mononuclear cells (PBMCs), sampled at new diagnosis, from a patient treated with antithyroid drugs. The origin of the receptors is a man younger than 35 with Graves disease.

V is TRBV15 and J is TRBJ1-3, with D unresolved. CDR3 length: 16 residues. Trimming left V 3 bases short and J 1 base short, with 13 bases between. The V gene's germline CDR1 is LNHNV and CDR2 YYDKDF (reference sequence). CDR3 region: CATSSGSGRSGNTIYF. The CDR3 DNA sequence: TGTGCCACCAGCAGTGGCAGCGGTCGTTCTGGAAACACCATATATTTT. The entire variable domain, with the rest obtained from reference TRBV15 and TRBJ1-3, is as follows: DAMVIQNPRYQVTQFGKPVTLSCSQTLNHNVMYWYQQKSSQAPKLLFHYYDKDFNNEADTPDNFQSRRPNTSFCFLDIRSPGLGDTAMYLCATSSGSGRSGNTIYFGEGSWLTVV.

This clonotype was seen only a few times. The chain employs TRBV28 and TRBJ1-2; TRBD1 agrees at 9 bases. J gave up 3 bases and V 4 bases, and 3 bases lay outside the gene matches. The V gene's germline CDR1 is MDHEN and CDR2 SYDVKM. The CDR3 has 14 amino acids. CDR3 sequence (DNA): TGTGCCAGCAGTTGGGACAGGGAGGACTATGGCTACACCTTC. Amino acids: CASSWDREDYGYTF.

This clonotype came up many times. The gene calls are TRBV3-1 and TRBJ2-1, with 7 bases fitting TRBD2. CDR1 and CDR2 from the germline V gene are LGHDT and YNNKEL (reference sequence). The CDR3 runs to 15 residues. Trimming took 1 base from V and 7 from J; bases not matched to a gene: 7. The CDR3 DNA is TGTGCCAGCAGCCAAGGGGGGGGACCTCGAAATGAGCAGTTCTTC. It is translated as CASSQGGGPRNEQFF.

As to this clonotype: A read error may produce the germline difference seen at one junction end. The chain is built from TRBV7-7 and TRBJ2-5; TRBD2 matches 14 bases. Germline CDR1 reads SSHAT; CDR2 reads FNYEAQ (reference sequence). The CDR3 sequence is 18 residues long. In DNA, the CDR3 is TGTGCTAGCAGCCCTGGGACTAGCGGGAGCATCTACCAAGAGACCCAGTACTTC. It translates to CASSPGTSGSIYQETQYF.

V usage is TRBV5-1 and J usage is TRBJ2-7; TRBD1 agrees at 9 bases. Germline V gene lookup returns CDR1 SGHRS and CDR2 YFSETQ. The CDR3 is 15 amino acids. Germline trimming cut 0 bases from V and 6 bases from J; bases unmatched to any gene: 7. The CDR3 nucleotides are TGCGCCAGCAGCTTGGGCGGACAGGGGACGACCGAGCAGTACTTC. Protein: CASSLGGQGTTEQYF. Using reference TRBV5-1 and TRBJ2-7 for the parts outside the CDR3, the full variable domain is KAGVTQTPRYLIKTRGQQVTLSCSPISGHRSVSWYQQTPGQGLQFLFEYFSETQRNKGNFPGRFSGRQFSNSRSEMNVSTLELGDSALYLCASSLGGQGTTEQYFGPGTRLTVT.

This clonotype was seen a few times. This rearrangement joins TRBV6-1 to TRBJ1-2; D not resolved. CDR3 size: 14 residues. Trimming took 5 bases from V and 1 from J, leaving 11 bases between them. Per the germline V gene, CDR1 is MNHNS and CDR2 is SASEGT. Here the CDR3 reads CASSTSHINYGYTF. The CDR3 DNA reads TGTGCCAGCAGTACGTCCCATATTAACTATGGCTACACCTTC.

This clonotype has ten or more counts. The V gene is TRBV12-3 or TRBV12-4, the J gene TRBJ2-5; 11 bases align to TRBD2. The CDR3 is 15 residues long. Trimming cost V 6 bases and J 1 base; bases outside gene matches: 4. This chain's CDR3 is CASSRTSGSQETQYF. DNA of the CDR3: TGTGCCAGCAGCCGGACTAGCGGGTCCCAAGAGACCCAGTACTTC.

This clonotype was counted many times. The chain links TRBV11-2 to TRBJ1-1; TRBD1 aligns across 7 bases. Germline V CDR1 and CDR2: SGHAT, FQNNGV. The CDR3 is 13 amino acids. Unmatched junction bases numbered 7, after V lost 5 bases and J lost 7 bases. The CDR3 DNA is TGTGCCAGCAGCCCGGACAGGAGAGTTGAAGCTTTCTTT. This encodes CASSPDRRVEAFF.

The V gene is TRBV5-1, the J gene TRBJ2-1; tentatively, D is TRBD2 (5 bases). The V end was cut by 0 bases, the J end by 6 bases, with 10 bases between. The CDR3 sequence is 14 residues long. In germline, CDR1 is SGHRS, CDR2 YFSETQ. CDR3 in amino acids: CASSLAARGNEQFF. CDR3 bases: TGCGCCAGCAGCTTGGCTGCCCGGGGCAATGAGCAGTTCTTC.

In its sample, this clonotype was seen a few times. The gene calls are TRBV5-1 and TRBJ2-5, with no clear D. Deletions cut 0 bases from V and 5 bases from J, with 11 bases between. The CDR3 length is 14 residues. Germline V gene data show CDR1 as SGHRS and CDR2 as YFSETQ. CDR3: CASSLGFSFETQYF. The CDR3 nucleotides are TGCGCCAGCAGCTTGGGTTTCAGTTTCGAGACCCAGTACTTC.

In its sample, this clonotype was seen a few times. J is TRBJ2-7 and V is TRBV25-1, with D possibly being TRBD2 (6 bases). This CDR3 is built from 15 residues. The V gene's germline CDR1 is MGHDK and CDR2 SYGVNS. Trimming removed 3 bases from V and 1 base from J, with 13 bases in between. The CDR3 protein is CASSDYGSGSYEQYF. CDR3 coding DNA: TGTGCCAGCAGTGATTACGGGAGCGGGTCCTACGAGCAGTACTTC.

This clonotype was detected only a few times. CDR3 in amino acids: CASRPLFGLAGVANTGELFF. CDR3 in DNA: TGTGCCAGCAGGCCTTTATTCGGGCTAGCGGGAGTCGCGAACACCGGGGAGCTGTTTTTT. This chain links TRBV13 with TRBJ2-2; the match to TRBD2 covers 10 bases. Trimming took 6 bases from V and 0 from J; bases not matched to a gene: 16. The CDR3 is 20 amino acids. The germline V gene has CDR1 PRHDT and CDR2 FYEKMQ (reference sequence).

This rearrangement joins TRBV20-1 to TRBJ1-4; 9 nucleotides match TRBD1. CDR3 size: 12 residues. Per the germline V gene, CDR1 is DFQATT and CDR2 is SNEGSKA (reference sequence). J was trimmed by 10 bases and V by 5 bases; bases with no gene match: 5. Here the CDR3 reads CSAWDRERKLFF. CDR3 nucleotide sequence: TGCAGTGCTTGGGACAGGGAGAGAAAACTGTTTTTT.

This clonotype was seen repeatedly, ten times or more. This chain links TRBV12-3 or TRBV12-4 with TRBJ2-3; D tentatively reads TRBD1 or TRBD2 (5 bases each). The CDR3 loop spans 16 amino acids. V lost 5 bases to trimming and J lost 3 bases, with 18 bases between them. The DNA of the CDR3 is TGTGCCAGCAGTCGGGGTGGGGCCGTCCCAACAGATACGCAGTATTTT. This codes for CASSRGGAVPTDTQYF.

The chain links TRBV29-1 to TRBJ2-3; D call uncertain. The CDR3 sequence is 10 residues long. Per germline, CDR1 SQVTM and CDR2 ANQGSEA. Between the trimmed V and J ends, which lost 4 bases and 5 bases, there was a span of 4 bases. The chain's CDR3 is CSVGVDTQYF. Written as DNA, the CDR3 is TGCAGCGTTGGAGTAGATACGCAGTATTTT.

This clonotype was observed a handful of times. The chain combines TRBV4-1 with TRBJ2-7; no clear D gene. Germline V gene lookup returns CDR1 MGHRA and CDR2 YSYEKL. The CDR3 spans 15 residues. V gave up 2 bases and J gave up 1 base, with 12 bases separating them. The CDR3 coding sequence is TGCGCCAGCAGCCAATCCTGGACGGTTTCCTACGAGCAGTACTTC. The encoded protein is CASSQSWTVSYEQYF.

This clonotype appeared many times. The chain uses TRBV12-3 or TRBV12-4 and TRBJ2-1; D uncertain. The CDR3 consists of 14 residues. V was shortened by 6 bases and J by 7 bases, with 16 bases between the two germline ends. The CDR3 DNA reads TGTGCCAGCAGCCCATCGAGGAGCAAGAATGAGCAGTTCTTC. Translating gives CASSPSRSKNEQFF.

The rearrangement links TRBV11-2 to TRBJ2-6; the D call may be TRBD1 or TRBD2 (5 bases each). The CDR3 runs 16 residues. Germline V gives CDR1 SGHAT, CDR2 FQNNGV. V was pared by 5 bases and J by 5 bases, with 16 bases between. CDR3 nucleotides: TGTGCCAGCAGCCCGGGACGGGGAGTGTGGGCCAACGTCCTGACTTTC. It translates to CASSPGRGVWANVLTF.

This clonotype was picked up many times. The rearrangement joins TRBV20-1 to TRBJ2-5, with D unclear. The V end was cut by 3 bases, the J end by 2 bases, with 22 bases between. This CDR3 spans 17 amino acids. Germline V gene data show CDR1 as DFQATT and CDR2 as SNEGSKA (reference sequence). The CDR3 nucleotides are TGCAGTGCTAGGGGTGCCGATCGGAACCCAATACAAGAGACCCAGTACTTC. Translating it yields CSARGADRNPIQETQYF.

This clonotype was seen only once. J is TRBJ2-1 and V is TRBV15; possibly TRBD2 for D (5 bases). Germline CDR1 reads LNHNV; CDR2 reads YYDKDF (reference sequence). Trimming took off 0 bases at V and 8 bases at J, with 8 bases between the two ends. The CDR3 extends over 13 amino acids. This CDR3 reads CATSRDAGDEQFF. The DNA of the CDR3 is TGTGCCACCAGCAGAGACGCCGGGGATGAGCAGTTCTTC.

This chain uses TRBV9 with TRBJ1-5, with 7 nucleotides matching TRBD1. The CDR3 is made up of 15 amino acids. The trim removed 4 bases at V and 9 bases at J, leaving 13 bases unmatched. Germline values: CDR1 SGDLS, CDR2 YYNGEE. The chain's CDR3 is CASSPHRDSLGPQHF. The CDR3 DNA sequence: TGTGCCAGCAGCCCTCACCGGGACAGCTTGGGGCCCCAGCATTTT.

Only a few counts were recorded for this clonotype. The rearrangement links TRBV6-1 to TRBJ2-1; D is possibly TRBD2 (6 bases). CDR1 and CDR2 from the germline V gene are MNHNS and SASEGT. The CDR3 is 15 amino acids. V was shortened by 5 bases and J by 10 bases, with 21 bases between the two germline ends. The chain's CDR3 is CASSLPWVPRGEQFF. DNA of the CDR3: TGTGCCAGCAGTCTCCCCTGGGTCCCCCGGGGGGAGCAGTTCTTC.

The table lists this clonotype with many counts. This CDR3 is CSAQVPTSGFYNEQFF. CDR3 nucleotide sequence: TGCAGTGCCCAAGTCCCGACTAGCGGCTTCTACAATGAGCAGTTCTTC. The genes are TRBV20-1 and TRBJ2-1, with TRBD2 matching over 9 bases. The junction had 12 bases not matched to a gene; V was cut back by 6 bases and J by 3 bases. CDR3 size: 16 residues. The germline V gene has CDR1 DFQATT and CDR2 SNEGSKA (reference sequence).

The chain carries TRBV6-2 or TRBV6-3 and TRBJ2-3; D gene uncertain. Germline CDR1 reads MNHEY; CDR2 reads SVGEGT. The CDR3 is 13 amino acids. V was shortened by 0 bases and J by 6 bases, with 7 bases between the two germline ends. CDR3 residues: CASSYSSVDTQYF. Here the CDR3 DNA reads TGTGCCAGCAGTTACTCTTCAGTGGATACGCAGTATTTT.

There are a few counts of this clonotype. The genes are TRBV27 and TRBJ2-1; TRBD2 aligns across 8 bases. This CDR3 spans 14 amino acids. With 1 base clipped from V and 5 bases from J, the junction kept 1 base outside the gene matches. Germline lookup yields CDR1 MNHEY and CDR2 SMNVEV (reference sequence). CDR3 nucleotide sequence: TGTGCCAGCAGTTTATTGGGACTAGACAATGAGCAGTTCTTC. Protein: CASSLLGLDNEQFF.

There are a few counts of this clonotype. The V gene is TRBV28, the J gene TRBJ2-1; TRBD1 matches 7 bases. Germline assignment: CDR1 MDHEN and CDR2 SYDVKM. The V segment lost 6 bases and the J segment 6 bases; nucleotides outside the gene matches: 8. The CDR3 covers 14 residues. In nucleotides, the CDR3 is TGTGCCAGCAGACGACAGGGAGCAGCCAATGAGCAGTTCTTC. Residues: CASRRQGAANEQFF.

This clonotype turned up a few times. The rearrangement uses TRBV5-5 and TRBJ2-2; 7 bases line up with TRBD2. The CDR3 totals 17 residues. Trimming removed 1 base from V and 3 bases from J; junction bases left unmatched: 9. Germline loops: CDR1 SGHKS, CDR2 YYEKEE (reference sequence). Here the CDR3 reads CASSLYGEGLDTGELFF. In nucleotides, the CDR3 is TGTGCCAGCAGCTTGTACGGGGAGGGATTGGACACCGGGGAGCTGTTTTTT.